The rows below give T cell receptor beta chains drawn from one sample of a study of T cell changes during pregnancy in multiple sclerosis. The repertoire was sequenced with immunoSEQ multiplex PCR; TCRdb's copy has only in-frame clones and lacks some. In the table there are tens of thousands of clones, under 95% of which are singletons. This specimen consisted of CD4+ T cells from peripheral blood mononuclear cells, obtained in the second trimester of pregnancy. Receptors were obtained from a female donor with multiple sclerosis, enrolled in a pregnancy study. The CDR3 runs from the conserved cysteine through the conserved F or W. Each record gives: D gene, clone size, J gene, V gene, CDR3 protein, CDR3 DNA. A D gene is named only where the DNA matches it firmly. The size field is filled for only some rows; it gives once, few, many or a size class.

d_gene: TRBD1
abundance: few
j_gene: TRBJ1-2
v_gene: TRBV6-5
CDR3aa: CASSYSQTGRYGYTF
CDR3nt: TGTGCCAGCAGTTACTCACAGACAGGGCGATATGGCTACACCTTC

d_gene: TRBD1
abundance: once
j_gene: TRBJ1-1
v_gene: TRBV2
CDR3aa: CASRTGRMNTEAFF
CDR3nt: TGTGCCAGCAGGACAGGGAGGATGAACACTGAAGCTTTCTTT

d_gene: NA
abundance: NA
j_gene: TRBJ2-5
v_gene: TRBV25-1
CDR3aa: CASSTVGDRQETQYF
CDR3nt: TGTGCCAGCAGCACCGTCGGGGATCGGCAAGAGACCCAGTACTTC

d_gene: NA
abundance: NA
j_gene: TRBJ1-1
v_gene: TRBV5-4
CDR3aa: CASSLVGQEAFF
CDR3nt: TGTGCCAGCAGCTTGGTAGGACAGGAAGCTTTCTTT

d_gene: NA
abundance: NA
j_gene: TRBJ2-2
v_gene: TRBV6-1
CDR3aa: CASRTPTTNTGELFF
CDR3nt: TGTGCCAGCAGGACCCCGACTACGAACACCGGGGAGCTGTTTTTT

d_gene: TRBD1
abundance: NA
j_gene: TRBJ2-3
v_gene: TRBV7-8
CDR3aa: CASSQEKGATTDTQYF
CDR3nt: TGTGCCAGCAGTCAAGAGAAGGGGGCGACCACAGATACGCAGTATTTT

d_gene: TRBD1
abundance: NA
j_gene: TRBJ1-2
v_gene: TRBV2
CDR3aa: CASGQDVDGYTF
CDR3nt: TGTGCCAGCGGACAGGATGTGGATGGCTACACCTTC

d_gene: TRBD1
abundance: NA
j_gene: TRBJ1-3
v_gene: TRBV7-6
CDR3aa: CASSLVVGQGISGNTIYF
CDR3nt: TGTGCCAGCAGCTTAGTGGTTGGACAGGGAATCTCTGGAAACACCATATATTTT

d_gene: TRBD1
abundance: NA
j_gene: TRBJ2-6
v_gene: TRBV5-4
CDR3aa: CASSSLTGGIGANVLTF
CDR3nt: TGTGCCAGCAGCTCCTTAACAGGGGGGATTGGGGCCAACGTCCTGACTTTC

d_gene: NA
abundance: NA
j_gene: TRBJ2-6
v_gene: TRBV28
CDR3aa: CASRATSGANVLTF
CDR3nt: TGTGCCAGCAGGGCAACCTCTGGGGCCAACGTCCTGACTTTC

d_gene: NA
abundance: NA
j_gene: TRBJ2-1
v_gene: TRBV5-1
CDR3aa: CASSLVAGRDYNEQFF
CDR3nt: TGCGCCAGCAGCTTGGTGGCCGGGAGAGACTACAATGAGCAGTTCTTC

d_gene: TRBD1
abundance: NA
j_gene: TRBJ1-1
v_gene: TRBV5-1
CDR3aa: CASSKTGGITEAFF
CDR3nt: TGCGCCAGCAGCAAGACAGGGGGTATCACTGAAGCTTTCTTT

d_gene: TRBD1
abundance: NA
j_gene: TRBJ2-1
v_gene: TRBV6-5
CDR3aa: CASSPDRGINEQFF
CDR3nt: TGTGCCAGCAGTCCCGACAGGGGGATCAATGAGCAGTTCTTC

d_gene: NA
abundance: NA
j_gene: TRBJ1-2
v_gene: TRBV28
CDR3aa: CASTSVAGGAGYTF
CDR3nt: TGTGCCAGCACCTCCGTGGCAGGCGGGGCGGGCTACACCTTC

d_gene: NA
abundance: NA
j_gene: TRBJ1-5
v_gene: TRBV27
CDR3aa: CASSRGGGNGNQPQHF
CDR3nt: TGTGCCAGCAGTCGGGGGGGAGGGAATGGCAATCAGCCCCAGCATTTT

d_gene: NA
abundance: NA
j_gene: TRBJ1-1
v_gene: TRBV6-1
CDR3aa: CASRQSNTEAFF
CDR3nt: TGTGCCAGTAGACAGTCGAACACTGAAGCTTTCTTT

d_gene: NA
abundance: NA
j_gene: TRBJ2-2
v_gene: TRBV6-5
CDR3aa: CATVGGPGELFF
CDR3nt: TGTGCCACTGTGGGGGGACCCGGGGAGCTGTTTTTT

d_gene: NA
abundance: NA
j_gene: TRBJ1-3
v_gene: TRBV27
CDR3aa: CASALTGLGNTIYF
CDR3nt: TGTGCCAGCGCCCTCACAGGGTTAGGAAACACCATATATTTT

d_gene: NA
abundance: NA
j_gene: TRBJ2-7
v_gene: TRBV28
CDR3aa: CASIKRSPYEQYF
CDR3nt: TGTGCCAGCATAAAGCGGTCTCCCTACGAGCAGTACTTC

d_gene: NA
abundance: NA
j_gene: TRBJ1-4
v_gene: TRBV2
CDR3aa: CASSEADAKLFF
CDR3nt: TGTGCCAGCAGTGAGGCGGATGCAAAACTGTTTTTT

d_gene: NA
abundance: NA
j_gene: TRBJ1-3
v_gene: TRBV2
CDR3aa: CASSGNRVSGNTIYF
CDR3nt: TGTGCCAGCAGTGGGAACAGGGTCTCTGGAAACACCATATATTTT

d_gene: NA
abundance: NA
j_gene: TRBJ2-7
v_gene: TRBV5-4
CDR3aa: CASSFQGYEQYF
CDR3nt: TGTGCCAGCAGCTTCCAGGGCTACGAGCAGTACTTC

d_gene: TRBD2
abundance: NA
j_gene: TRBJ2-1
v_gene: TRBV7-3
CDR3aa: CASSSLAGVGEQFF
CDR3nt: TGTGCCAGCAGCTCCTTAGCGGGAGTGGGCGAGCAGTTCTTC

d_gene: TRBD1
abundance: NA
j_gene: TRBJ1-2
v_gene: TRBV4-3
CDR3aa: CASSQDSRTGGGYTF
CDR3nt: TGCGCCAGCAGCCAAGATAGTAGGACAGGGGGCGGCTACACCTTC

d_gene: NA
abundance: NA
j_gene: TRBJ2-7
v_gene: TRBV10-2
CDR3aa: CASSPHSPFSYEQYF
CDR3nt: TGCGCCAGCAGTCCGCACAGCCCCTTCTCCTACGAGCAGTACTTC

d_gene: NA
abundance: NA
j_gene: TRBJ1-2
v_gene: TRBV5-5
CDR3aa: CASSLEGANYGYTF
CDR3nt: TGTGCCAGCAGCTTGGAAGGGGCTAACTATGGCTACACCTTC

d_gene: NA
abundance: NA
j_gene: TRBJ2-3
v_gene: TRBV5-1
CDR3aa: CASSPLGGDTQYF
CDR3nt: TGCGCCAGCAGCCCTCTAGGAGGAGATACGCAGTATTTT

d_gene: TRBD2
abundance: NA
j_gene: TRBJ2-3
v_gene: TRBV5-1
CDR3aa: CASSLGQTSRSGTQYF
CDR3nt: TGCGCCAGCAGCTTGGGACAGACTAGCAGAAGTGGTACGCAGTATTTT

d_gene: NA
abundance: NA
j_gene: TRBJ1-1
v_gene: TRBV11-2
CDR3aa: CASSQYRSQITFF
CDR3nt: TGTGCCAGCAGCCAGTACCGCTCACAGATAACTTTCTTT